Sequencing of this TCR beta chain was carried out in a study of blood T cell repertoires in COVID-19. Overall study: The United States, Italy and Spain supplied acute and convalescent COVID-19 samples.

Unmatched junction bases numbered 9, after V lost 3 bases and J lost 3 bases. Germline V gives CDR1 GTSNPN, CDR2 SVGIG (reference sequence). The CDR3 contains 15 residues. As processed by the authors: The assay estimated nucleated cells by amplifying reference gene primers. Repertoires were generated with immunoSEQ multiplex PCR, while TCRdb's copy carries only in-frame clones and drops some. V, J and clone size reflect that table, while D and trimming were determined from the DNA. This sample has 140,000 or so clones; approximately 80% occur once, and the top ten carry approximately 10%. The sequence was obtained from a man aged 60 to 69 with active or convalescent COVID-19. What was sequenced was peripheral blood. The chain recombines TRBV30 with TRBJ1-1; 8 bases line up with TRBD1. The CDR3 sequence is CAWRGGTGAHTEAFF. In DNA form, the CDR3 reads TGTGCCTGGAGGGGGGGGACAGGCGCCCACACTGAAGCTTTCTTT.